These 8 T cell receptor beta chains share one sample of origin, sequenced in a study of early T cells in non-severe SARS-CoV-2 infection. TCRdb reprocessed the 5' RACE reads via MiXCR and lists one record per CDR3 protein. The sample consists of approximately 79,000 distinct CDR3 sequences, roughly 12% of them appearing once. Sequenced material: whole blood. All receptors derive from an adult who was a healthcare worker with PCR-confirmed SARS-CoV-2 infection or an uninfected control (not recorded which).

The chain joins TRBV20-1 to TRBJ1-1, with 11 bases identical to TRBD1. The CDR3 sequence is 13 residues long. CDR1 is DFQATT, CDR2 SNEGSKA, per germline (reference sequence). The J segment lost 3 bases and the V segment lost 4 bases, leaving 1 base of the junction unmatched. CDR3: CSAKGQGDTEAFF. In DNA, the CDR3 is TGCAGTGCTAAGGGACAGGGGGACACTGAAGCTTTCTTT.

Concerning this clonotype: A much larger clone sits a single nucleotide away, making a read error possible. The rearrangement uses TRBV12-3 or TRBV12-4 and TRBJ1-5; no clear D gene. V lost 6 bases and J 1 base, leaving 13 bases between the germline ends. The CDR3 length is 15 residues. CDR3 bases: TGTGCCAGCAGCCCCTCGGAGCTCAGCAATCAGCCCCAGCATTTT. Protein product: CASSPSELSNQPQHF.

This clonotype was detected many times. The chain links TRBV11-2 to TRBJ1-1; D may be TRBD1 (6 bases). CDR1 is SGHAT and CDR2 is FQNNGV in the germline V gene. Trimming pared 5 bases from V and 7 bases from J, leaving 11 bases between. This CDR3 is 12 amino acids long. The CDR3 here is CASSRQQGEAFF. CDR3 nucleotides: TGTGCCAGCAGCCGACAACAGGGTGAAGCTTTCTTT.

This sequence joins TRBV28 and TRBJ2-1; 9 bases are a match to TRBD2. V was pared by 6 bases and J by 8 bases, with 17 bases of the junction left unmatched. The CDR3 extends over 17 amino acids. Looked up from germline, CDR1 is MDHEN and CDR2 is SYDVKM. The CDR3, as DNA: TGTGCCAGCAGCCTAGGAAATCTAGCGGGGAATCGGGATGAGCAGTTCTTC. It yields the protein CASSLGNLAGNRDEQFF.

This clonotype appeared a few times. The chain recombines TRBV19 with TRBJ1-2; 8 bases align to TRBD1. The V segment lost 5 bases and the J segment 4 bases; nucleotides outside the gene matches: 12. The CDR3 has 16 residues. The V gene's germline CDR1 is LNHDA and CDR2 SQIVND (reference sequence). The CDR3 region is CASSVSGQGVAYGYTF. The DNA for the CDR3 is TGTGCCAGTAGTGTATCCGGACAGGGAGTAGCCTATGGCTACACCTTC.

The chain recombines TRBV6-4 with TRBJ1-2; no definite D call. V dropped 0 bases and J dropped 5 bases, with 1 base sitting between them. The CDR3 consists of 11 residues. The germline V gene has CDR1 MRHNA and CDR2 SNTAGT. Here the CDR3 reads CASSDSYGYTF. CDR3 bases: TGTGCCAGCAGTGACTCATATGGCTACACCTTC.

The genes are TRBV29-1 and TRBJ2-5; 7 nucleotides match TRBD2. Losses at the gene ends were 0 bases for V and 4 bases for J; bases not matched to a gene: 5. The CDR3 extends over 14 amino acids. Germline assignment: CDR1 SQVTM and CDR2 ANQGSEA. CDR3 region: CSVEEWGEGETQYF. The CDR3 DNA sequence: TGCAGCGTTGAAGAGTGGGGGGAGGGAGAGACCCAGTACTTC.

This clonotype was seen ten or more times. The CDR3 DNA reads TGTGCCAGCAGTTTAGGAGGTGTGGGGGCAGGGTTCACTGAAGCTTTCTTT. It is translated as CASSLGGVGAGFTEAFF. The V and J genes are TRBV28 and TRBJ1-1, with D maybe TRBD1 (6 bases). CDR3 size: 17 residues. With 2 bases removed from V and 4 bases from J, the gap between germline ends came to 20 bases. Per germline, CDR1 MDHEN and CDR2 SYDVKM.